This is a list of T cell receptor beta chains from one sample in a study of T-cell reconstitution after alpha-beta-depleted transplantation in children. In TCRdb, the PCR reads were re-called with MiXCR into one record per CDR3 protein. This table holds approximately 130,000 distinct CDR3 sequences, roughly 10% found once. This material consisted of PBMCs, mostly from graft donor cells, taken 180 days after TCRalphabeta/CD19-depleted stem cell transplant. Receptors were obtained from a girl under three years old who had a stem cell transplant for combined immunodeficiency, so the T cells may come from the graft donor. CDR3s include the opening cysteine and the closing phenylalanine or tryptophan. A D gene is named only where the DNA matches it firmly. The size field is filled for only some rows; it gives once, few, many or a size class.

TRBV11-2	TRBJ2-5	TRBD2	few	TGTGCCAGCAGACATAGAGGACTAGCGGGAGGCATTAACCAAGAGACCCAGTACTTC	CASRHRGLAGGINQETQYF
TRBV12-3/TRBV12-4	TRBJ2-5	.	.	TGTGCCAGCAGTTTTGGTCGGGAGACAGGGCGAGGAGAGACCCAGTACTTC	CASSFGRETGRGETQYF
TRBV29-1	TRBJ2-5	.	.	TGCAGCGTTGATGCGTCCGGGCAAGAGACCCAGTACTTC	CSVDASGQETQYF
TRBV15	TRBJ2-5	.	few	TGTGCCACCAGCAGAGATCGGGGGCCGGGGGGAGAGACCCAGTACTTC	CATSRDRGPGGETQYF
TRBV29-1	TRBJ2-7	.	many	TGCAGCGTTGAAGTCGGTTTGTCAGGGTTACCTGGGGAGCAGTACTTC	CSVEVGLSGLPGEQYF
TRBV6-5	TRBJ2-3	.	.	TGTGCCAGCAGTTATAGGAGGAGCCCTAGCACAGATACGCAGTATTTT	CASSYRRSPSTDTQYF
TRBV11-2	TRBJ1-1	TRBD1	.	TGTGCCAGCAGCTCCCTGGACAGGGGTTTCATGAACACTGAAGCTTTCTTT	CASSSLDRGFMNTEAFF
TRBV12-3/TRBV12-4	TRBJ1-6	.	.	TGTGCCAGCAGTCTAACAGCCTATAATTCACCCCTCCACTTT	CASSLTAYNSPLHF
TRBV19	TRBJ2-1	TRBD2	.	TGTGCCAGTAGTATGGGGGAGGGCCACAATGAGCAGTTCTTC	CASSMGEGHNEQFF
TRBV12-3/TRBV12-4	TRBJ2-1	.	few	TGTGCCAGCAGTTTGGCCCCCTCCGGGACGGGTGAGCAGTTCTTC	CASSLAPSGTGEQFF
TRBV20-1	TRBJ2-1	TRBD1	few	TGCAGTGCCTCCCGGGACAGGGACGATGAGCAGTTCTTC	CSASRDRDDEQFF
TRBV10-3	TRBJ2-3	TRBD2	many	TGTGCCATCAGTCCCATGGAGCGGGGTTTAGATACGCAGTATTTT	CAISPMERGLDTQYF
TRBV10-3	TRBJ2-1	.	.	TGTGCCATCAGTGAAATTCTCTACAATGAGCAGTTCTTC	CAISEILYNEQFF
TRBV5-1	TRBJ1-6	TRBD1	many	TGCGCCAGCAGCGACAGAACCGACAGGGGTAGGGATTCACCCCTCCACTTT	CASSDRTDRGRDSPLHF
TRBV20-1	TRBJ2-1	.	.	TGCAGCGAGGGTGTTTTAGGTGAGCAGTTCTTC	CSEGVLGEQFF
TRBV14	TRBJ2-3	TRBD1	.	TGTGCCAGCAGCCAAGATCTCGGACAGGTGTTCACAGATACGCAGTATTTT	CASSQDLGQVFTDTQYF
TRBV5-6	TRBJ2-2	.	.	TGTGCCAGCAGCTTTCCCACCGGGGAGCTGTTTTTT	CASSFPTGELFF
TRBV20-1	TRBJ1-6	.	few	TGCAGTGCTAGACAGAACAGGGATTCACCCCTCCACTTT	CSARQNRDSPLHF
TRBV7-2	TRBJ2-1	TRBD2	few	TGTGCCAGCAGCCCCACCCTAGCGGGGGGATACAATGAGCAGTTCTTC	CASSPTLAGGYNEQFF
TRBV19	TRBJ1-5	.	.	TGTGCCAGTAGTATAGGGGGGTTGGGAATTTATAGCAATCAGCCCCAGCATTTT	CASSIGGLGIYSNQPQHF
TRBV20-1	TRBJ1-1	.	.	TGCAGTGCTAGCCAAACAGAAGCTTTCTTT	CSASQTEAFF
TRBV12-3/TRBV12-4	TRBJ2-5	.	.	TGTGCCAGCAGCCAACTGTCGGGGGGCCTCAGGCGAGAGACCCAGTACTTC	CASSQLSGGLRRETQYF
TRBV6-1	TRBJ1-1	.	few	TGTGCCAGCAGTACCCTAAGGGCTAGAACTGAAGCTTTCTTT	CASSTLRARTEAFF
TRBV20-1	TRBJ2-7	TRBD1	.	TGCAGTGTCCGGCGGCAGGGGGCGTCCTACGAGCAGTACTTC	CSVRRQGASYEQYF
TRBV7-2	TRBJ1-2	.	.	TGTGCCAGCAGCTTAGTTTTCGGCGAACCCGGCTATGGCTACACCTTC	CASSLVFGEPGYGYTF
TRBV5-1	TRBJ2-5	TRBD1	.	TGCGCCAGCAGCTTGGTTACAGGGGACCCCCAAGAGACCCAGTACTTC	CASSLVTGDPQETQYF
TRBV27	TRBJ1-2	.	many	TGTGCCAGCAGTTTCCCCAGGGGAGGGGGCTACACCTTC	CASSFPRGGGYTF
TRBV9	TRBJ1-5	.	.	TGTGCCAGCAGCCCGGGACTAGCGGGGGGTATTACGCAGCATTTT	CASSPGLAGGITQHF
TRBV7-2	TRBJ2-2	.	.	TGTGCCAGCAGCTTACTAGGGCAGCAAAATACCGGGGAGCTGTTTTTT	CASSLLGQQNTGELFF
TRBV5-1	TRBJ2-7	.	.	TGCGCCAGCAGCGGAAGACACTACGAGCAGTACTTC	CASSGRHYEQYF
TRBV4-2	TRBJ2-7	.	many	TGTGCCAGCAGCCAAGGCAGAGCCTACGAGCAGTACTTC	CASSQGRAYEQYF
TRBV20-1	TRBJ1-5	TRBD1	.	TGCAGTGCATGGACAGGGGGGGGTCAGCCCCAGCATTTT	CSAWTGGGQPQHF
TRBV12-3/TRBV12-4	TRBJ2-3	TRBD2	.	TGTGCCAGCAGTTTCTTCTTGACTAGCGGGAGGGGTGCAGATACGCAGTATTTT	CASSFFLTSGRGADTQYF
TRBV10-3	TRBJ2-1	.	.	TGTGCCACAAGTAGTCGCGTCCACTACAATGAGCAGTTCTTC	CATSSRVHYNEQFF
TRBV7-2	TRBJ2-1	.	many	TGTGCCAGCAGCCCATGGGGCAATGAGCAGTTCTTC	CASSPWGNEQFF
TRBV5-1	TRBJ2-1	.	.	TGCGCCAGCAGCTGTTGTAGGGATGTCTACAATGAGCAGTTCTTC	CASSCCRDVYNEQFF
TRBV20-1	TRBJ2-1	TRBD2	few	TGCAGTGCTAGATCCACCACTAGCGGGAGGGCCGTCAATGAGCAGTTCTTC	CSARSTTSGRAVNEQFF
TRBV20-1	TRBJ1-6	TRBD1	.	TGCAGTGCTAGAGTCGGGGCGCCGGGACAGGGCAATTCACCCCTCCACTTC	CSARVGAPGQGNSPLHF
TRBV6-2/TRBV6-3	TRBJ1-5	.	few	TGTGCCAGCAGTTACTCGAGTTCCCTCGGAGGGGACAATCAGCCCCAGCATTTT	CASSYSSSLGGDNQPQHF
TRBV6-2/TRBV6-3	TRBJ2-1	.	few	TGTGCCAGCAGTCACCTTCGTCCCGTGGGCTACAATGAGCAGTTCTTC	CASSHLRPVGYNEQFF
TRBV5-1	TRBJ2-7	TRBD1	few	TGCGCCAGCAGCGTCGGTTACGGGACAGGGAACCACGAGCAGTACTTC	CASSVGYGTGNHEQYF
TRBV12-3/TRBV12-4	TRBJ1-3	.	.	TGTGCCAGCAGTCAGGGGAAGGTCGCAAGCTCTGGAAACACCATATATTTT	CASSQGKVASSGNTIYF
TRBV7-9	TRBJ1-3	.	few	TGTGCCAGCAGCTTAGTTGGCCAGTCCTCTGGAAACACCATATATTTT	CASSLVGQSSGNTIYF
TRBV12-3/TRBV12-4	TRBJ1-6	.	many	TGTGCCAGCACCCCGGGACTCAGGAGCTCCTATAATTCACCCCTCCACTTT	CASTPGLRSSYNSPLHF
TRBV6-2/TRBV6-3	TRBJ1-1	.	.	TGTGCCAGCAGTTACCCGATAAGTACCGGGACGGACACTGAAGCTTTCTTT	CASSYPISTGTDTEAFF
TRBV20-1	TRBJ1-2	.	.	TGCAGTGCTAGAGATGGAGCCGGCAGGGGAGGAAACTATGGCTACACCTTC	CSARDGAGRGGNYGYTF